Listed below are T cell receptor beta chains from one sample, sequenced in a study of neoadjuvant anti-PD-1 for oral cavity cancer. Assay: immunoSEQ multiplex PCR; the TCRdb copy retains only in-frame clones and omits some. The sample has approximately 32,000 clones; approximately 87% are singletons. The sample here was PBMCs, taken before nivolumab (anti-PD-1) treatment. The origin of the receptors is a person aged 35-79 years with oral cavity squamous cell carcinoma. Each CDR3 is given with its conserved first and last residue. Each record gives: D gene, clone size, J gene, V gene, CDR3 DNA, CDR3 protein. The D gene is left open where the match is weak. Clone size is given for some rows only: seen once, a few or many times, or a class if the clone is expanded.

TRBD1	few	TRBJ1-2	TRBV10-3	TGTGCCATCAGTGAGCCCTCCCAGGGGGACTATGGCTACACCTTC	CAISEPSQGDYGYTF
-	-	TRBJ2-7	TRBV9	TGTGCCAGCAGCGTAGGGCCAGGGAGCTCCTACGAGCAGTACTTC	CASSVGPGSSYEQYF
-	-	TRBJ1-4	TRBV4-3	TGCGCCAGCAGCCAAGAACGACTTGGGGCTAATGAAAAACTGTTTTTT	CASSQERLGANEKLFF
TRBD2	-	TRBJ2-3	TRBV7-6	TGTGCCAGCAGCTACGGGACTAGCGGGGATACGCAGTATTTT	CASSYGTSGDTQYF
TRBD1	-	TRBJ2-5	TRBV5-5	TGTGCCAGCAGCGACGGACAGGGTGGCGGGACCCAAGAGACCCAGTACTTC	CASSDGQGGGTQETQYF
TRBD1	-	TRBJ1-2	TRBV6-1	TGTGCCAGCAGTGCCAGCGCAAGACAGACAGGGACCACCCGAAACTATGGCTACACCTTC	CASSASARQTGTTRNYGYTF
-	-	TRBJ2-3	TRBV4-1	TGCGCCAGCAGCCAAGTCGGGTGGACCAACACAGATACGCAGTATTTT	CASSQVGWTNTDTQYF
TRBD1	-	TRBJ1-2	TRBV7-9	TGTGCCAGCAGCTCTCCGACAGGGGGCGGAGACTATGGCTACACCTTC	CASSSPTGGGDYGYTF
-	once	TRBJ1-1	TRBV29-1	TGCAGCGCAACGTACGCCTACACTGAAGCTTTCTTT	CSATYAYTEAFF
TRBD1	-	TRBJ2-3	TRBV7-8	TGTGCCAGCAGCTTGAGCAGGGGGCTCTCATTCACAGATACGCAGTATTTT	CASSLSRGLSFTDTQYF
-	-	TRBJ1-5	TRBV5-1	TGCGCCAGCAGCTTGGGGGGTCAGGGCAGCAATCAGCCCCAGCATTTT	CASSLGGQGSNQPQHF
-	-	TRBJ2-5	TRBV7-2	TGTGCCAGCAGCTTAGCGGGGGGCCTCCGAGAGACCCAGTACTTC	CASSLAGGLRETQYF
TRBD2	-	TRBJ2-1	TRBV11-2	TGTGCCAGCAGGCCCCCGGGGGGGGTGGGGTACAATGAGCAGTTCTTC	CASRPPGGVGYNEQFF
-	-	TRBJ1-2	TRBV10-3	TGTGCCATCAGTGAAGACAGGCGAGGCTACACCTTC	CAISEDRRGYTF
-	-	TRBJ1-5	TRBV6-1	TGTGCCAGCAGGGAGACCCCGTGGAGCAATCAGCCCCAGCATTTT	CASRETPWSNQPQHF
-	-	TRBJ1-2	TRBV19	TGTGCCAGTAGTATAGGAGGACAGAGTCATGGCTACACCTTC	CASSIGGQSHGYTF
-	-	TRBJ1-5	TRBV2	TGTGCCAGCAGCCCCCTAGGGGCCGATCAGCCCCAGCATTTT	CASSPLGADQPQHF